Following are 18 T cell receptor beta chains from one sample sequenced in a study of cytomegalovirus exposure and HLA in healthy donors (dated by TCRdb to about 2017). The library was prepared using the immunoSEQ multiplex PCR assay. The clones in this table, taken by TCRdb from immuneACCESS, are in-frame only. Not every clone is retained; where verified, under half of the shortfall comes from an unresolved V gene, and the cause of the rest is unknown. This sample holds more than 50,000 clones; just under 95% were observed only once. The top ten constitute 2% to 2.5% of the sample. The specimen sequenced was PBMCs. The receptors here all came from a man aged 18 to 30 in good health and CMV-seronegative.

This clone was counted a single time. The chain has TRBV6-5 and TRBJ1-1; D not certain. The CDR3 has 13 residues. The germline V gene has CDR1 MNHEY and CDR2 SVGAGI. The V end was cut by 7 bases, the J end by 4 bases, with 13 bases between. CDR3 protein: CASMVGAGTEAFF. CDR3 coding DNA: TGTGCCAGCATGGTTGGTGCGGGCACTGAAGCTTTCTTT.

V and J are TRBV29-1 and TRBJ2-2; no firm D call. The CDR3 consists of 13 residues. The V end lost 4 bases, the J end lost 1 base, and 7 bases lay between the germline ends. The germline gives CDR1 SQVTM, CDR2 ANQGSEA. The DNA of the CDR3 is TGCAGCGTTGGGGCAGAGAACACCGGGGAGCTGTTTTTT. Protein: CSVGAENTGELFF.

This clone was observed a single time. The chain recombines TRBV27 with TRBJ2-1, with D possibly being TRBD1 (5 bases). CDR3 size: 13 residues. The V gene's germline CDR1 is MNHEY and CDR2 SMNVEV (reference sequence). The V end lost 4 bases, the J end lost 12 bases, and 16 bases lay between the germline ends. CDR3 nucleotide sequence: TGTGCCAGCAGTTCCGCAGGGCGCAGCCGGCAGTTCTTC. Translated: CASSSAGRSRQFF.

This clone was observed a single time. The CDR3 nucleotides read TGTGCCAGCTCACTGGACTTCACCGAGCAGTACTTC. Translation gives CASSLDFTEQYF. The chain employs TRBV18 and TRBJ2-7; possibly TRBD2 for D (5 bases). The CDR3 contains 12 residues. Trimming took off 4 bases at V and 6 bases at J, with 10 bases between the two ends. Germline CDR1 reads KGHSH; CDR2 reads LQKENI.

The chain joins TRBV29-1 to TRBJ2-1; perhaps TRBD2 as D (7 bases). Trimming left V 4 bases short and J 2 bases short, with 18 bases between. Germline V gives CDR1 SQVTM, CDR2 ANQGSEA. The CDR3 is 16 amino acids. The CDR3: CSVAGLGGAPYNEQFF. CDR3 nucleotides: TGCAGCGTTGCCGGACTAGGGGGGGCCCCCTACAATGAGCAGTTCTTC.

V is TRBV2 and J is TRBJ2-5; maybe TRBD2 (5 bases). Trimming removed 7 bases at V and 4 bases at J, with 13 bases between. The CDR3 is 13 amino acids. Germline V gene lookup returns CDR1 SNHLY and CDR2 FYNNEI. As DNA, the CDR3 is TGTGCCAGCACCGGACTCTCCGGAGAGACCCAGTACTTC. Its protein is CASTGLSGETQYF. Full variable domain (remainder filled in from reference TRBV2 and TRBJ2-5): EPEVTQTPSHQVTQMGQEVILRCVPISNHLYFYWYRQILGQKVEFLVSFYNNEISEKSEIFDDQFSVERPDGSNFTLKIRSTKLEDSAMYFCASTGLSGETQYFGPGTRLLVL.

The J gene is TRBJ2-7, the V gene TRBV5-6, with 9 bases fitting TRBD2. J was trimmed by 12 bases and V by 0 bases; bases with no gene match: 4. The CDR3 is made up of 12 amino acids. Germline V CDR1 and CDR2: SGHDT, YYEEEE. The CDR3: CASSLGTSAMYF. Here the CDR3 DNA reads TGTGCCAGCAGCTTGGGGACTAGCGCCATGTACTTC.

This chain connects TRBV15 to TRBJ1-1; D is undetermined. The germline CDR1 and CDR2 sequences are LNHNV and YYDKDF (reference sequence). This CDR3 comprises 15 residues. The V gene lost 5 bases and the J gene lost 0 bases, with 13 bases spanning the gap. The CDR3 nucleotides are TGTGCCACCAGCCGGGGAGGCAGTATGAACACTGAAGCTTTCTTT. Encoded protein: CATSRGGSMNTEAFF.

The chain has TRBV27 and TRBJ2-7, with 8 nucleotides matching TRBD2. The junction had 12 bases not matched to a gene; V was cut back by 5 bases and J by 3 bases. The germline gives CDR1 MNHEY, CDR2 SMNVEV (reference sequence). This CDR3 is built from 16 residues. Here the CDR3 DNA reads TGTGCCAGCAGTCCCCTGAGTAGCGGGATAATCTACGAGCAGTACTTC. Translation gives CASSPLSSGIIYEQYF.

V usage is TRBV7-2 and J usage is TRBJ2-7, with D possibly matching TRBD2 (5 bases). The germline V gene encodes CDR1 SGHTA and CDR2 FQGNSA. V was clipped by 1 base and J by 2 bases, with 12 bases between them. CDR3 length: 15 residues. CDR3 amino acids: CASSLGDGLTYEQYF. In DNA, the CDR3 is TGTGCCAGCAGCTTAGGCGACGGACTGACCTACGAGCAGTACTTC.

This chain uses TRBV7-2 with TRBJ2-2; tentatively, D is TRBD2 (5 bases). The CDR3 has 15 amino acids. The V and J ends lost 5 bases and 4 bases respectively, with 14 bases between them. CDR1 is SGHTA, CDR2 FQGNSA, per germline. CDR3 in amino acids: CASSLRIEGTGELFF. The CDR3 coding sequence is TGTGCCAGCAGCCTCCGAATCGAGGGCACCGGGGAGCTGTTTTTT.

This chain connects TRBV19 to TRBJ2-2, with D perhaps TRBD1 (5 bases). V lost 1 base and J lost 0, with 6 bases in between. CDR3 size: 15 residues. Germline assignment: CDR1 LNHDA and CDR2 SQIVND (reference sequence). CDR3 in amino acids: CASSIAGTNTGELFF. Written as DNA, the CDR3 is TGTGCCAGTAGTATAGCAGGGACGAACACCGGGGAGCTGTTTTTT.

For the CDR3, the DNA is TGTGCCAGCAGCTTATACCAAGCGGGAGCGTCCGGGGAGCTGTTTTTT. It translates to CASSLYQAGASGELFF. The chain joins TRBV7-6 to TRBJ2-2; 8 bases align to TRBD2. The ends lost 2 bases at V and 6 bases at J; junction bases unmatched: 8. This CDR3 spans 16 amino acids. In germline, CDR1 is SGHVS, CDR2 FNYEAQ.

This chain uses TRBV5-1 with TRBJ2-1; 8 bases agree with TRBD1. Per germline, CDR1 SGHRS and CDR2 YFSETQ. The CDR3 is 14 amino acids. V dropped 3 bases and J dropped 9; count of bases not matched to a gene: 8. The CDR3 region has the DNA TGCGCCAGCAGCTGGGACAGGCCGTTCGGTGAGCAGTTCTTC. Its translation is CASSWDRPFGEQFF. Looking up the rest from reference TRBV5-1 and TRBJ2-1 gives the full variable domain: KAGVTQTPRYLIKTRGQQVTLSCSPISGHRSVSWYQQTPGQGLQFLFEYFSETQRNKGNFPGRFSGRQFSNSRSEMNVSTLELGDSALYLCASSWDRPFGEQFFGPGTRLTVL.

The chain couples TRBV10-3 to TRBJ1-2; a weak D match, TRBD1 (6 bases). The V gene's germline CDR1 is ENHRY and CDR2 SYGVKD. The germline V and J ends were trimmed by 6 bases and 2 bases, with 16 bases remaining between them. The CDR3 is 15 amino acids. The CDR3 region is CAIRETLQGNYGYTF. In DNA form, the CDR3 reads TGTGCCATCAGGGAGACCTTACAGGGAAACTATGGCTACACCTTC.

The genes are TRBV11-1 and TRBJ2-5; TRBD1 agrees at 10 bases. The CDR3 sequence is 17 residues long. J lost 8 bases, V lost 1 base, and 13 bases had no gene match. The germline CDR1 and CDR2 sequences are SGHAT and FQDESV (reference sequence). The CDR3 DNA sequence: TGTGCCAGCAGCTTAGACAAGAGGACAGGGGGTGGCACCACCCAGTACTTC. It is translated as CASSLDKRTGGGTTQYF.

This chain uses TRBV7-6 with TRBJ2-1; tentative D call: TRBD2 (6 bases). The ends were cut back, 2 bases at V and 6 bases at J, with 17 bases in the middle. This CDR3 is 16 amino acids long. CDR1 is SGHVS, CDR2 FNYEAQ, per germline. The CDR3 DNA sequence: TGTGCCAGCAGCTTATCTTTCGGGAGCGGTTTCAATGAGCAGTTCTTC. Amino acid sequence: CASSLSFGSGFNEQFF. The full variable domain, in which reference TRBV7-6 and TRBJ2-1 provide the parts outside the CDR3, is GAGVSQSPRYKVTKRGQDVALRCDPISGHVSLYWYRQALGQGPEFLTYFNYEAQQDKSGLPNDRFSAERPEGSISTLTIQRTEQRDSAMYRCASSLSFGSGFNEQFFGPGTRLTVL.

The rearrangement uses TRBV30 and TRBJ2-3; 9 bases align to TRBD1. J lost 0 bases, V lost 1 base, and 14 bases had no gene match. This CDR3 has 19 residues. Germline V CDR1 and CDR2: GTSNPN, SVGIG (reference sequence). CDR3 region: CAWSAIYIYGTGSTDTQYF. The CDR3 region has the DNA TGTGCCTGGAGTGCTATATATATTTACGGGACAGGGAGCACAGATACGCAGTATTTT. Variable domain in full (rest from reference TRBV30 and TRBJ2-3): SQTIHQWPATLVQPVGSPLSLECTVEGTSNPNLYWYRQAAGRGLQLLFYSVGIGQISSEVPQNLSASRPQDRQFILSSKKLLLSDSGFYLCAWSAIYIYGTGSTDTQYFGPGTRLTVL.